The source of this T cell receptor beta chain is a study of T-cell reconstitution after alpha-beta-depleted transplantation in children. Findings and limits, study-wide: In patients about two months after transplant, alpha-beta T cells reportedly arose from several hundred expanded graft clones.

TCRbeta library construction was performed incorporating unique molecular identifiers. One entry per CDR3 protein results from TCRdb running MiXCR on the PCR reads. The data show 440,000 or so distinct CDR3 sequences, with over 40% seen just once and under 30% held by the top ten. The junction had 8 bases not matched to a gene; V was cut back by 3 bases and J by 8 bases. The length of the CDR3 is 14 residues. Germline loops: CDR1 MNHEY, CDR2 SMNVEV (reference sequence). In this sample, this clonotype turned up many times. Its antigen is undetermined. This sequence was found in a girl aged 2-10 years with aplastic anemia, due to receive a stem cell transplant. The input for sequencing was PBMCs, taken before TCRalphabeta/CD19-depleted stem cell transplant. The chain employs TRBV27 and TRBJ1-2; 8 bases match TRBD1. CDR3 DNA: TGTGCCAGCAGTTTTCGACAGGGGCTAAAGGGCTACACCTTC. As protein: CASSFRQGLKGYTF.